The 22 T cell receptor beta chains reported below all come from one sample, sequenced in a study of shared clonotypes between healthy human individuals. TCRdb's copy holds only in-frame clones and misses some; the assay was immunoSEQ multiplex PCR. The sample holds about 750,000 clones, roughly 92% seen once. Naive CD8 isolation took CD45RO-negative cells positively selected for CCR7 and excluded terminally differentiated effector memory CD45RA+ cells. Sequencing used naive CD8+ T cells sorted from blood. Receptors originate from a young man in good health.

The rearrangement uses TRBV7-3 and TRBJ2-1; 11 positions match TRBD2. Germline V gene data show CDR1 as SGHTA and CDR2 as FQGTGA. This CDR3 is built from 16 residues. V dropped 3 bases and J dropped 8; count of bases not matched to a gene: 9. The CDR3 sequence is CASSLDPSGRNYEQFF. CDR3 nucleotide sequence: TGTGCCAGCAGCTTGGACCCTAGCGGGAGGAACTATGAGCAGTTCTTC. Full variable domain (missing parts from reference TRBV7-3 and TRBJ2-1): GAGVSQTPSNKVTEKGKYVELRCDPISGHTALYWYRQSLGQGPEFLIYFQGTGAADDSGLPNDRFFAVRPEGSVSTLKIQRTERGDSAVYLCASSLDPSGRNYEQFFGPGTRLTVL.

The genes are TRBV2 and TRBJ2-5; 7 bases map to TRBD2. Unmatched junction bases numbered 8, after V lost 7 bases and J lost 0 bases. This CDR3 spans 15 amino acids. Germline V gene lookup returns CDR1 SNHLY and CDR2 FYNNEI. DNA of the CDR3: TGTGCCAGCATCGGGGGTAGCGGGTACCAAGAGACCCAGTACTTC. Translated, it gives CASIGGSGYQETQYF.

This chain connects TRBV5-5 to TRBJ2-1; perhaps TRBD2 as D (6 bases). This CDR3 is 15 amino acids long. Germline-derived CDR1 and CDR2 are SGHKS and YYEKEE (reference sequence). Trimming removed 0 bases at V and 7 bases at J, with 14 bases between. CDR3 in amino acids: CASSLEASADNEQFF. The CDR3 DNA reads TGTGCCAGCAGCTTGGAGGCTAGCGCCGATAATGAGCAGTTCTTC.

V usage is TRBV4-3 and J usage is TRBJ1-5; D unresolved. Germline assignment: CDR1 LGHNA and CDR2 YSLEER. V was pared by 0 bases and J by 6 bases, with 12 bases between. This CDR3 comprises 15 residues. The CDR3 DNA sequence: TGCGCCAGCAGCCAAGATTTCGGGGAGGGTCAGCCCCAGCATTTT. This sequence encodes CASSQDFGEGQPQHF.

V and J are TRBV15 and TRBJ2-7; 9 bases line up with TRBD1. The germline V gene encodes CDR1 LNHNV and CDR2 YYDKDF (reference sequence). J lost 4 bases, V lost 4 bases, and 8 bases had no gene match. CDR3 size: 15 residues. The CDR3 protein is CATSNAGTGLYEQYF. CDR3 coding DNA: TGTGCCACCAGCAACGCAGGGACAGGGTTGTACGAGCAGTACTTC.

Concerning this clone: The identical CDR3 is also encoded by other nucleotide sequences in the sample. This chain joins TRBV28 and TRBJ1-1, with a possible D match to TRBD1 (5 bases). Per germline, CDR1 MDHEN and CDR2 SYDVKM. Trimming pared 6 bases from V and 1 base from J, leaving 9 bases between. CDR3 length: 13 amino acids. CDR3 loop: CASSLGQNTEAFF. The CDR3 DNA is TGTGCCAGCAGCCTAGGACAGAACACTGAAGCTTTCTTT. Supplemented by reference TRBV28 and TRBJ1-1, the full variable domain reads DVKVTQSSRYLVKRTGEKVFLECVQDMDHENMFWYRQDPGLGLRLIYFSYDVKMKEKGDIPEGYSVSREKKERFSLILESASTNQTSMYLCASSLGQNTEAFFGQGTRLTVV.

As for this clone: This specimen includes other DNA sequences encoding the same CDR3. The chain uses TRBV29-1 and TRBJ2-1, with D possibly TRBD2 on 5 matching bases. V was trimmed by 3 bases and J by 0 bases, leaving 12 bases between them. This CDR3 spans 15 amino acids. Germline V gene lookup returns CDR1 SQVTM and CDR2 ANQGSEA. This chain's CDR3 is CSVEGRESSYNEQFF. In DNA, the CDR3 is TGCAGCGTTGAGGGTCGGGAAAGCTCCTACAATGAGCAGTTCTTC.

The chain uses TRBV11-2 and TRBJ1-2, with D uncertain. CDR1 SGHAT and CDR2 FQNNGV come from the germline V gene. The length of the CDR3 is 14 residues. The V gene lost 5 bases and the J gene lost 4 bases, with 14 bases spanning the gap. The CDR3 spells CASSQGPGGYGYTF. CDR3 in DNA: TGTGCCAGCAGCCAAGGACCTGGCGGCTATGGCTACACCTTC.

The chain carries TRBV11-2 and TRBJ1-3, with D perhaps TRBD1 (5 bases). CDR1 is SGHAT, CDR2 FQNNGV, per germline. Trimming took 0 bases from V and 2 from J, leaving 14 bases between them. This CDR3 region has 17 residues. CDR3 nucleotide sequence: TGTGCCAGCAGCTTAGATCGCCAGGGTACCACTGGAAACACCATATATTTT. Translation: CASSLDRQGTTGNTIYF.

The chain is built from TRBV6-6 and TRBJ2-5; D not certain. The end of the DNA aligns better with TRBJ2-7, so the J call may be wrong. This CDR3 spans 15 amino acids. Germline V gives CDR1 MNHNY, CDR2 SVGAGI (reference sequence). CDR3 DNA: TGTGCCAGCAGTTACTCGAACTTGGGATCCTACGAGCAGTACTTC. Protein: CASSYSNLGSYEQYF.

V is TRBV10-3 and J is TRBJ1-1; a possible D gene is TRBD1 (5 bases). CDR1 and CDR2 from the germline V gene are ENHRY and SYGVKD. This CDR3 region has 15 residues. Trimming shortened V by 3 bases and J by 1 base, and 12 bases separated the two germline ends. Here the CDR3 reads CAISEGTGTNTEAFF. The DNA of the CDR3 is TGTGCCATCAGTGAAGGGACGGGAACGAACACTGAAGCTTTCTTT.

The chain recombines TRBV11-2 with TRBJ2-7; D gene uncertain. The CDR3 consists of 12 residues. Germline CDR1 reads SGHAT; CDR2 reads FQNNGV. The V end was cut by 4 bases, the J end by 2 bases, with 6 bases between. The DNA for the CDR3 is TGTGCCAGCAGCTCCGGAGCCTACGAGCAGTACTTC. Amino acids: CASSSGAYEQYF.

This CDR3 reads CASSSRGSGRAGEQFF. CDR3 nucleotides: TGTGCCAGCAGCTCGCGGGGGAGCGGGAGGGCCGGTGAGCAGTTCTTC. V is TRBV11-3 and J is TRBJ2-1; 10 nucleotides agree with TRBD2. Germline assignment: CDR1 SGHNT and CDR2 YENEEA. With V trimmed by 4 bases and J by 9 bases, 12 bases remained unmatched. CDR3 size: 16 residues.

CDR3 bases: TGTGCCAGCAGTCTCACAGGGGGTGGAAACACCATATATTTT. Translated, it gives CASSLTGGGNTIYF. The chain combines TRBV7-2 with TRBJ1-3; TRBD1 matches at 8 bases. The germline gives CDR1 SGHTA, CDR2 FQGNSA. V shed 6 bases, J shed 3 bases, and the junction held 4 bases outside the gene matches. There are 14 residues in the CDR3.

V usage is TRBV15 and J usage is TRBJ2-1; possibly TRBD1 for D (6 bases). Germline lookup yields CDR1 LNHNV and CDR2 YYDKDF (reference sequence). With 3 bases removed from V and 8 bases from J, the gap between germline ends came to 17 bases. There are 15 residues in the CDR3. The CDR3 nucleotides read TGTGCCACCAGCAGTAGGATACAGGGATTCGATGAGCAGTTCTTC. The encoded protein is CATSSRIQGFDEQFF.

J is TRBJ2-3 and V is TRBV9; TRBD1 is a possible D gene (5 bases). The CDR3 sequence is 16 residues long. V lost 4 bases, J lost 0 bases, and 15 bases lay in between. Germline CDR1 reads SGDLS; CDR2 reads YYNGEE. The CDR3: CASSSRGRSSTDTQYF. CDR3 DNA: TGTGCCAGCAGCTCAAGGGGTCGCTCTAGCACAGATACGCAGTATTTT.

The chain uses TRBV5-6 and TRBJ2-4, with D uncertain. The germline V gene has CDR1 SGHDT and CDR2 YYEEEE. This CDR3 comprises 15 residues. The V end was cut by 2 bases, the J end by 3 bases, with 12 bases between. In DNA, the CDR3 is TGTGCCAGCAGCTTAAGCCGGGTAGTCAAAAACATTCAGTACTTC. Its protein is CASSLSRVVKNIQYF.

The chain carries TRBV28 and TRBJ2-5; 8 bases line up with TRBD1. The CDR3 is made up of 17 amino acids. Germline values: CDR1 MDHEN, CDR2 SYDVKM. The junction had 11 bases not matched to a gene; V was cut back by 3 bases and J by 2 bases. CDR3 nucleotide sequence: TGTGCCAGCAGTTTGTCGGGACAGGATCTGGGGCAAGAGACCCAGTACTTC. This sequence encodes CASSLSGQDLGQETQYF.

Only one count was recorded for this clone. The chain is built from TRBV7-9 and TRBJ1-3, with 8 nucleotides matching TRBD1. Trimming at V came to 2 bases and at J to 0 bases, leaving 6 bases not matched to a gene. Germline V gene lookup returns CDR1 SEHNR and CDR2 FQNEAQ (reference sequence). The CDR3 spans 17 residues. In DNA, the CDR3 is TGTGCCAGCAGCTTACCTACAGGGGGTATCTCTGGAAACACCATATATTTT. Translation gives CASSLPTGGISGNTIYF.

The rearrangement links TRBV29-1 to TRBJ2-2; TRBD2 matches 8 bases. The CDR3 has 15 amino acids. The trim removed 7 bases at V and 2 bases at J, leaving 9 bases unmatched. The germline V gene has CDR1 SQVTM and CDR2 ANQGSEA. The DNA of the CDR3 is TGCAGCGCTCGGGGACTAGGATTTAACACCGGGGAGCTGTTTTTT. Protein product: CSARGLGFNTGELFF.

The chain has TRBV29-1 and TRBJ2-1; 10 bases map to TRBD2. From germline, CDR1 is SQVTM and CDR2 ANQGSEA. The CDR3 is made up of 17 amino acids. Unmatched junction bases numbered 15, after V lost 2 bases and J lost 8 bases. CDR3 amino acids: CSVEYSSGRVGRDEQFF. The DNA of the CDR3 is TGCAGCGTTGAATATTCTAGCGGGAGAGTAGGTCGGGATGAGCAGTTCTTC.

The chain links TRBV28 to TRBJ1-1; D gene ambiguous. The CDR3 is made up of 13 amino acids. Germline CDR1 and CDR2: MDHEN and SYDVKM. Trimming stripped 3 bases from V and 6 bases from J, with 11 bases between. CDR3 amino acids: CASSFRPGSEAFF. The CDR3 DNA follows: TGTGCCAGCAGTTTTCGCCCGGGGTCTGAAGCTTTCTTT.